Below are 28 T cell receptor beta chains sequenced from a single sample in a study of spatial heterogeneity in lung cancer. TCRdb ran MiXCR on the 5' RACE reads and lists one entry per CDR3 protein. The sample yields roughly 120,000 distinct CDR3 sequences, 10% to 15% seen once. Noted time point: blood at routine non-recurrence follow-up after resection. Whole RNA was taken from tumor, nontumor lung or frozen PBMC; it was then sequenced unsorted. The material sequenced was PBMCs, taken at follow-up. These receptor sequences come from a male donor with early-stage non-small cell lung cancer.

This clonotype has just a few counts. The chain links TRBV5-6 to TRBJ2-3; 7 nucleotides agree with TRBD2. In germline, CDR1 is SGHDT, CDR2 YYEEEE. The CDR3 length is 16 residues. V was clipped by 1 base and J by 0 bases; unmatched bases: 5. CDR3 protein: CASSLSTSASTDTQYF. The CDR3 DNA reads TGTGCCAGCAGCTTGTCAACTAGCGCCAGCACAGATACGCAGTATTTT.

This clonotype has a count of ten or more. This chain joins TRBV5-1 and TRBJ2-3, with D perhaps matching TRBD2 (6 bases). V was clipped by 4 bases and J by 2 bases, with 8 bases between them. This CDR3 contains 13 residues. Germline V lookup: CDR1 SGHRS, CDR2 YFSETQ. The CDR3 nucleotides are TGCGCCAGCAGCCGGGGGTTCACAGATACGCAGTATTTT. Its protein product is CASSRGFTDTQYF.

V and J are TRBV10-2 and TRBJ1-5; D uncertain. The length of the CDR3 is 13 residues. Germline CDR1 is WSHSY and CDR2 is SAAADI. V dropped 6 bases and J dropped 0 bases, with 6 bases sitting between them. CDR3 in DNA: TGCGCCAGCAGAACAAATAGCAATCAGCCCCAGCATTTT. Residues: CASRTNSNQPQHF.

The genes are TRBV12-3 or TRBV12-4 and TRBJ2-5, with a tentative D call TRBD2 (5 bases). The CDR3 loop spans 13 amino acids. Trimming removed 6 bases at V and 5 bases at J, with 13 bases between. The CDR3 nucleotides read TGTGCCAGCAGCCGAGGGAGTTCGGAGACCCAGTACTTC. As protein: CASSRGSSETQYF.

This clonotype was picked up many times. The rearrangement uses TRBV28 and TRBJ1-1; D ambiguous. The CDR3 runs 12 residues. The germline V gene encodes CDR1 MDHEN and CDR2 SYDVKM. V gave up 8 bases and J gave up 7 bases, with 14 bases separating them. CDR3 coding DNA: TGTGCCAGCGGAGGGAAGTTGGGTGAAGCTTTCTTT. This sequence encodes CASGGKLGEAFF.

The table lists this clonotype with a few counts. The junction and the germline gene differ at one end; a read error may be behind it. The J gene is TRBJ1-1, the V gene TRBV7-7; no reliable D call. The germline gives CDR1 SSHAT, CDR2 FNYEAQ (reference sequence). The CDR3 totals 13 residues. The DNA of the CDR3 is TGTGCTAGCAGCTCCCGGGCGAACACTGAAGCTTTCTTT. Protein product: CASSSRANTEAFF.

Details on this clonotype: A much larger clonotype is one base distant, so this may be a read error. This chain links TRBV11-2 with TRBJ1-1; D is unclear. This CDR3 region has 15 residues. The ends were cut back, 0 bases at V and 7 bases at J, with 15 bases in the middle. Germline V gene lookup returns CDR1 SGHAT and CDR2 FQNNGV. The CDR3 bases are TGTGCCAGCAGCTTAGATAATTCGATCCCGCGTGAAGCTTTCTTT. Its protein is CASSLDNSIPREAFF. The whole variable domain, remainder taken from reference TRBV11-2 and TRBJ1-1, is EAGVAQSPRYKIIEKRQSVAFWCNPISGHATLYWYQQILGQGPKLLIQFQNNGVVDDSQLPKDRFSAERLKGVDSTLKIQPAKLEDSAVYLCASSLDNSIPREAFFGQGTRLTVV.

This clonotype was seen more than once but under ten times. The chain is built from TRBV11-2 and TRBJ1-6; 9 bases match TRBD1. Germline values: CDR1 SGHAT, CDR2 FQNNGV. Trimming at V came to 6 bases and at J to 2 bases, leaving 5 bases not matched to a gene. The CDR3 spans 16 residues. CDR3 residues: CASRDRGYAYNSPLHF. Written as DNA, the CDR3 is TGTGCCAGCAGAGACAGGGGGTATGCCTATAATTCACCCCTCCACTTT.

This rearrangement joins TRBV19 to TRBJ1-6; D gene uncertain. The V end was cut by 7 bases, the J end by 5 bases, with 9 bases between. Germline assignment: CDR1 LNHDA and CDR2 SQIVND (reference sequence). This CDR3 comprises 13 residues. CDR3 nucleotides: TGTGCCAGTACTAGGAGCAATAATTCACCCCTCCACTTT. This gives the protein CASTRSNNSPLHF.

A few counts support this clonotype. The rearrangement uses TRBV19 and TRBJ2-7; D is unresolved. Trimming stripped 3 bases from V and 4 bases from J, with 10 bases between. CDR1 and CDR2 (germline): LNHDA, SQIVND (reference sequence). There are 13 residues in the CDR3. CDR3 in amino acids: CASSIRTMYEQYF. The CDR3, as DNA: TGTGCCAGTAGTATTCGGACGATGTACGAGCAGTACTTC.

The chain recombines TRBV4-2 with TRBJ2-3; 7 positions match TRBD2. CDR3 length: 14 amino acids. The junction had 2 bases not matched to a gene; V was cut back by 1 base and J by 4 bases. Germline loops: CDR1 LGHNA, CDR2 YNFKEQ. This chain's CDR3 is CASSQAGGSDTQYF. CDR3 sequence (DNA): TGTGCCAGCAGCCAAGCGGGGGGTTCAGATACGCAGTATTTT.

The V and J genes are TRBV28 and TRBJ2-2; no clear D gene. Trimming took 7 bases from V and 5 from J, leaving 11 bases between them. The germline V gene has CDR1 MDHEN and CDR2 SYDVKM. The length of the CDR3 is 13 residues. The CDR3 coding sequence is TGTGCCAGCACCCTTGGCAAAACCGGGGAGCTGTTTTTT. Amino acids: CASTLGKTGELFF.

This clonotype was counted a few times. The CDR3 DNA reads as TGTGCCAGCAGTCCACAGGGGGCCCAGAACACTGAAGCTTTCTTT. Protein product: CASSPQGAQNTEAFF. The chain recombines TRBV6-6 with TRBJ1-1; 9 nucleotides align to TRBD1. The CDR3 length is 15 residues. Germline loops: CDR1 MNHNY, CDR2 SVGAGI (reference sequence). The trim removed 5 bases at V and 1 base at J, leaving 5 bases unmatched.

This rearrangement joins TRBV5-1 to TRBJ2-4; TRBD2 aligns across 7 bases. CDR1 and CDR2 (germline): SGHRS, YFSETQ. The CDR3 is 13 amino acids. The trim removed 4 bases at V and 9 bases at J, leaving 7 bases unmatched. The CDR3 loop is CASSANGGSIQYF. CDR3 DNA: TGCGCCAGCAGCGCTAACGGCGGGAGCATTCAGTACTTC.

The chain combines TRBV6-5 with TRBJ2-1, with TRBD2 matching over 10 bases. The length of the CDR3 is 15 residues. Germline lookup yields CDR1 MNHEY and CDR2 SVGAGI. V dropped 8 bases and J dropped 1; count of bases not matched to a gene: 5. The CDR3 DNA sequence: TGTGCCAGCGGGAAGCGGGGGGGTTCCTACAATGAGCAGTTCTTC. Residues: CASGKRGGSYNEQFF.

This clonotype came up a few times. The rearrangement uses TRBV5-1 and TRBJ1-1; D ambiguous. V was cut by 7 bases and J by 1 base, with 14 bases left in between. CDR1 is SGHRS, CDR2 YFSETQ, per germline. The CDR3 loop spans 14 amino acids. The CDR3 reads CASGFQERNTEAFF. CDR3 nucleotide sequence: TGCGCCAGCGGTTTCCAAGAGAGGAACACTGAAGCTTTCTTT.

As to this clonotype: One base away lies a much larger clone, so this may be a sequencing read error. The V call is TRBV29-1, the J call TRBJ2-7; 10 bases match TRBD1. Per germline, CDR1 SQVTM and CDR2 ANQGSEA. This CDR3 contains 15 residues. CDR3 region: CSGTFLGQGIHEQNF. The CDR3 DNA reads as TGCAGCGGGACTTTTTTGGGACAGGGGATCCACGAGCAGAACTTC.

This rearrangement joins TRBV18 to TRBJ2-7; D could derive from TRBD1 or TRBD2 (5 bases each). The V gene's germline CDR1 is KGHSH and CDR2 LQKENI. V was trimmed by 0 bases and J by 7 bases, leaving 16 bases between them. This CDR3 contains 15 residues. The CDR3 region is CASSPPGDLAKEQYF. The CDR3 bases are TGTGCCAGCTCACCACCGGGGGATTTGGCTAAGGAGCAGTACTTC.

This clonotype was counted only a few times. The V gene is TRBV3-1, the J gene TRBJ1-6, with D possibly TRBD1 on 6 matching bases. Trimming cost V 1 base and J 6 bases, with 10 bases left between them. Per the germline V gene, CDR1 is LGHDT and CDR2 is YNNKEL (reference sequence). The CDR3 has 15 amino acids. CDR3 sequence: CASSQVGAGNSPLHF. The CDR3, as DNA: TGTGCCAGCAGCCAAGTGGGGGCAGGTAATTCACCCCTCCACTTT.

The V call is TRBV6-5, the J call TRBJ1-1; 9 bases fit TRBD1. The germline V gene has CDR1 MNHEY and CDR2 SVGAGI. Trimming cost V 4 bases and J 4 bases; bases outside gene matches: 7. This CDR3 region has 15 residues. The DNA of the CDR3 is TGTGCCAGCAGTTTAAATACAGGGGGCTTCACTGAAGCTTTCTTT. Its translation is CASSLNTGGFTEAFF.

The chain has TRBV20-1 and TRBJ2-3, with D maybe TRBD1 (5 bases). The germline V gene encodes CDR1 DFQATT and CDR2 SNEGSKA (reference sequence). The germline V and J ends were trimmed by 0 bases and 1 base, with 8 bases remaining between them. CDR3 size: 14 residues. CDR3: CSARDLGRTDTQYF. The DNA for the CDR3 is TGCAGTGCTAGAGATCTGGGGCGCACAGATACGCAGTATTTT.

In this sample, this clonotype turned up many times. This chain links TRBV6-5 with TRBJ1-6; D perhaps matches TRBD1 (5 bases). Germline V gene lookup returns CDR1 MNHEY and CDR2 SVGAGI. With 7 bases removed from V and 8 bases from J, the gap between germline ends came to 9 bases. The CDR3 runs to 12 residues. CDR3 DNA sequence: TGTGCCAGCAACCGCAGGGATTCACCCCTCCACTTT. Translation gives CASNRRDSPLHF.

This clonotype was detected only a few times. The chain joins TRBV6-5 to TRBJ2-7, with a tentative D call TRBD2 (7 bases). CDR3 length: 16 amino acids. CDR1 MNHEY and CDR2 SVGAGI come from the germline V gene. Trimming removed 2 bases from V and 0 bases from J, with 14 bases in between. The CDR3 DNA reads TGTGCCAGCAGTTACGATGGGGGGGCGAACTCCTACGAGCAGTACTTC. Encoded protein: CASSYDGGANSYEQYF.

This clonotype occurred many times. The chain is built from TRBV30 and TRBJ1-6; TRBD1 is a possible D gene (5 bases). Trimming pared 4 bases from V and 0 bases from J, leaving 16 bases between. Germline loops: CDR1 GTSNPN, CDR2 SVGIG (reference sequence). This CDR3 contains 17 residues. The CDR3 DNA follows: TGTGCCTGGAATTATATGGCAGGGAGCTCCTATAATTCACCCCTCCACTTT. It encodes CAWNYMAGSSYNSPLHF.

This chain connects TRBV12-3 or TRBV12-4 to TRBJ1-5, with 8 positions matching TRBD1. There are 15 residues in the CDR3. The trim removed 9 bases at V and 1 base at J, leaving 8 bases unmatched. DNA of the CDR3: TGTGCCAGTGCTGTCGACAGGGGCAGCAATCAGCCCCAGCATTTT. Protein sequence: CASAVDRGSNQPQHF.

This chain links TRBV2 with TRBJ2-3; 10 bases fit TRBD2. V lost 4 bases to trimming and J lost 4 bases; unmatched junction nucleotides: 5. Germline loops: CDR1 SNHLY, CDR2 FYNNEI. The CDR3 is 15 residues long. The CDR3 sequence is CASSVAAGGPDTQYF. In DNA, the CDR3 is TGTGCCAGCAGTGTCGCAGCGGGGGGGCCAGATACGCAGTATTTT.

The sample holds many counts of this clonotype. The genes are TRBV18 and TRBJ1-1, with D uncertain. The CDR3 covers 14 residues. V was cut by 2 bases and J by 1 base, with 8 bases left in between. In germline, CDR1 is KGHSH, CDR2 LQKENI. CDR3 sequence (DNA): TGTGCCAGCTCACCAGTCAACGCGAACACTGAAGCTTTCTTT. Its translation: CASSPVNANTEAFF.

This clonotype was detected only a few times. V is TRBV2 and J is TRBJ1-5; a possible D gene is TRBD1 (6 bases). With 5 bases removed from V and 0 bases from J, the gap between germline ends came to 14 bases. Germline values: CDR1 SNHLY, CDR2 FYNNEI. This CDR3 spans 16 amino acids. The CDR3 bases are TGTGCCAGCAGTTTGGACAGACCTTATAGCAATCAGCCCCAGCATTTT. It specifies CASSLDRPYSNQPQHF. Supplemented by reference TRBV2 and TRBJ1-5, the full variable domain reads EPEVTQTPSHQVTQMGQEVILRCVPISNHLYFYWYRQILGQKVEFLVSFYNNEISEKSEIFDDQFSVERPDGSNFTLKIRSTKLEDSAMYFCASSLDRPYSNQPQHFGDGTRLSIL.